This T cell receptor (beta chain) was recorded in a study of T cell responses to AZD1222 COVID-19 vaccine. This clone was detected only once. Antigen unknown. CDR3 length: 14 residues. Germline CDR1 and CDR2: MNHEY and SMNVEV (reference sequence). The trim removed 6 bases at V and 1 base at J, leaving 6 bases unmatched. TCRdb's copy holds only in-frame clones and misses some; the assay was immunoSEQ multiplex PCR. The sample shows under 95,000 clones, 80% to 90% of them seen only once. Study outcomes and limitations: Spike as a whole was targeted by vaccine-associated CD4 TCRs, dominant at 160-218 and 743-854. Nearly half of unique spike-specific TCRs reportedly avoided B.1.351 and B.1.1.7 mutated regions. Spike-specific TCR breadth and depth were elevated following two AZD1222 doses.

The origin of this receptor is an adult in good health. The sample in question was peripheral blood, obtained on day 0 of AZD1222 vaccination. The genes are TRBV27 and TRBJ2-7, with 7 nucleotides matching TRBD1. The CDR3 region has the DNA TGTGCCAGCAGCAGAAGACAGGGATCCTACGAGCAGTACTTC. Encoded protein: CASSRRQGSYEQYF.